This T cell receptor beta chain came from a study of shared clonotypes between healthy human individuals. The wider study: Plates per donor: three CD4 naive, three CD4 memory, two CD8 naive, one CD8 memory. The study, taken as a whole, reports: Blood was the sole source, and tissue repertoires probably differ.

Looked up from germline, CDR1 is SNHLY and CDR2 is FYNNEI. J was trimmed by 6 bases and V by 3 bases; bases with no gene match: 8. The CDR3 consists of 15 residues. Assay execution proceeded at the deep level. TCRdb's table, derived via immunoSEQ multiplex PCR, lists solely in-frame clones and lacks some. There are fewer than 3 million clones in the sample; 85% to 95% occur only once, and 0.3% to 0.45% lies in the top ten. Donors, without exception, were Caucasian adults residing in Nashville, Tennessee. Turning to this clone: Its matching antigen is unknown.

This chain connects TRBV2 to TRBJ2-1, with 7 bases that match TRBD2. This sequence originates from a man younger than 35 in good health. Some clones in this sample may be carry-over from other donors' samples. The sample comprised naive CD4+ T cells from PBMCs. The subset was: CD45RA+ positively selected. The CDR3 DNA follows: TGTGCCAGCAGTGACCAGCGGGGAAAGGCCAATGAGCAGTTCTTC. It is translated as CASSDQRGKANEQFF.